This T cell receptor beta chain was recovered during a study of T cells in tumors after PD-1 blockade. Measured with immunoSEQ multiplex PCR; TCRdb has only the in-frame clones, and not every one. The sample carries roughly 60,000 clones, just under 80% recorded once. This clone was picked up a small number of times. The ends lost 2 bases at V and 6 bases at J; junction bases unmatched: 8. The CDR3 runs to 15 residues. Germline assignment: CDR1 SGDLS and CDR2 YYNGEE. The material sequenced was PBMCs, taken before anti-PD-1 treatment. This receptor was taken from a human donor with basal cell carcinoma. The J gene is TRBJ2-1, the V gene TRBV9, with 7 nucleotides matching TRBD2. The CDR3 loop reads CASSVQASGINEQFF. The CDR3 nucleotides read TGTGCCAGCAGCGTTCAGGCTAGCGGTATCAATGAGCAGTTCTTC.